This T cell receptor beta chain was sequenced in a study of shared clonotypes between healthy human individuals. Genomic DNA from each subset was divided evenly over several immunoSEQ plates. Clones were read by immunoSEQ multiplex PCR, and TCRdb kept only the in-frame ones, dropping some. Of hundreds of thousands of clones in the sample, 90% to 97% were seen once. Unmatched junction bases numbered 12, after V lost 2 bases and J lost 3 bases. Per the germline V gene, CDR1 is MDHEN and CDR2 is SYDVKM. This CDR3 has 19 residues. Selected positively for CCR7 and CD45RO-negative, naive CD8 cells excluded terminally differentiated effector memory CD45RA+ cells.

The sequenced sample was naive CD8+ T cells sorted from blood. This chain uses TRBV28 with TRBJ2-1; 11 positions match TRBD2. The source of this sequence is a woman in her 30s in good health. Here the CDR3 DNA reads TGTGCCAGCAGTTTAGGGACAGGGCGTAGCGGGAGGGACTACAATGAGCAGTTCTTC. Protein product: CASSLGTGRSGRDYNEQFF.